The sequence of this T cell receptor (beta chain) was determined in a study of cytomegalovirus exposure and HLA in healthy donors. Study-wide findings and caveats: According to an earlier analysis, most TCR beta V segments yielded productive rearrangements about 87% or about 30% of the time. Accurate predictions that matched the HLA-A and HLA-B alleles of most subjects were reportedly made from TCR beta sequences.

In regard to this clone: Antigen: not known.

The PCR was carried out with 60 Vbeta primers and 13 Jbeta primers. Assay: immunoSEQ multiplex PCR; the TCRdb copy retains only in-frame clones and omits some. The repertoire holds 200,000 or so clones, with 70% to 85% as singletons. V lost 3 bases and J 3 bases, leaving 10 bases between the germline ends. There are 13 residues in the CDR3. The germline CDR1 and CDR2 sequences are SGDLS and YYNGEE. The rearrangement uses TRBV9 and TRBJ2-7; D perhaps matches TRBD2 (6 bases). The sequencing input was PBMCs. The TCR comes from a boy younger than 10 in good health and CMV-seronegative. CDR3 nucleotide sequence: TGTGCCAGCAGCGGGGGGGTAGGCTACGAGCAGTACTTC. It specifies CASSGGVGYEQYF.